The rows below give T cell receptor beta chains drawn from one sample of a study of blood T cells in healthy people across ages. TCRdb re-derived calls from the 5' RACE reads in MiXCR, one entry per CDR3 protein. This sample carries around 1.1 million distinct CDR3 sequences, 35% to 45% of them seen once, and the ten largest clones take 10% to 15%. Material: blood. The receptors were gathered from a man between 18 and 29 years old in good health. The CDR3 runs from the conserved cysteine through the conserved F or W. The order of the fields is V gene, CDR3 protein.

TRBV4-3,CASSQERDTGGDTQYF
TRBV12-3/TRBV12-4,CASSRSATGENGYTF
TRBV13,CASSRGRNQPQHF
TRBV9,CASSVSLATDTQYF
TRBV5-1,CASSLAGVGLALRNEQFF
TRBV4-3,CASSQDSAGTGDYGYTF
TRBV12-3/TRBV12-4,CASSTETGGQPQHF
TRBV28,CASSPLYGGYTF
TRBV28,CASSSTSGGAHTQYF
TRBV25-1,CASSGYVALSDTQYF
TRBV12-3/TRBV12-4,CASSLPGQRGYTF
TRBV4-3,CASSQDGRGYGYTF
TRBV13,CASSPHQGLAGAPYSTDTQYF
TRBV7-2,CASSFPDISTDTQYF
TRBV6-2/TRBV6-3,CASSYPTGTGSLNTEAFF
TRBV20-1,CSASLAGVTDTQYF
TRBV29-1,CSVFGGAGGNEQYF
TRBV14,CASSQARGRTEAFF
TRBV4-2,CASSQDRRETQYF
TRBV4-1,CASSQSPISYEQYF
TRBV29-1,CSVGRLLNTEAFF
TRBV9,CASTPRTHTDTQYF
TRBV5-1,CASSLDGIGDDEQYF
TRBV4-1,CASSQGTAHNEKLFF
TRBV5-1,CASSFSRDRTYGYTF
TRBV5-1,CASSLGVSLEEKLFF
TRBV7-2,CASSSSSGDLYEQYF
TRBV7-9,CASSLEEDQPQHF
TRBV5-1,CASSIGTGPLSTDTQYF
TRBV12-5,CASGLGQGPDTQYF
TRBV5-5,CASSSQGNPDTQYF
TRBV20-1,CSATGQGSYNSPLHF
TRBV20-1,CSARGQYNEELFF
TRBV25-1,CASCAQGNTEAFF
TRBV3-1,CASSQADRDTQYF
TRBV7-2,CASSSRDTREAFF
TRBV7-2,CASSLVLGVEQYF
TRBV4-1,CASSQDLGSYYTF
TRBV20-1,CSARDRKRFRLADNEQYF
TRBV4-2,CASSQGTHGYTF
TRBV20-1,CSASHPPKRTGDTEAFF
TRBV20-1,CSARDPGQGTGYEQYF
TRBV27,CASSFRAGSLTDTQYF
TRBV2,CASSEVGSAAGANVLTF